This is a list of T cell receptor beta chains from one sample in a study of blood T cell repertoires in COVID-19. Profiled with immunoSEQ multiplex PCR; TCRdb holds only in-frame clones, not every one. The table has 50,000 or so clones, more than 90% seen once. The material sequenced was peripheral blood. Receptor source: a woman older than 75 with acute or convalescent COVID-19. The CDR3 runs from the conserved cysteine through the conserved F or W. The D gene is left open where the match is weak. Expanded clones get a size class; other rows say once, few or many, or leave the size out.

v_call	j_call	clone_size	d_call	cdr3_nt	cdr3_aa
TRBV2	TRBJ1-2	.	TRBD1	TGTGCCAGCAGCACAGGGGGGAACTATGGCTACACCTTC	CASSTGGNYGYTF
TRBV12-3/TRBV12-4	TRBJ1-2	.	.	TGTGCCAGCAGGCCCAACGGGGTGGATGGCTACACCTTC	CASRPNGVDGYTF
TRBV3-1/TRBV3-2	TRBJ1-2	.	TRBD1	TGTGCCAGCAGCCAAAGCTCCCGGGGCTTAAACAGGGGCCGAAGTCCCTATGGCTACACCTTC	CASSQSSRGLNRGRSPYGYTF
TRBV4-1	TRBJ1-1	.	.	TGCGCCAGCAGCCAAGAGGCGGCAGCCTGGAACACTGAAGCTTTCTTT	CASSQEAAAWNTEAFF
TRBV4-1	TRBJ1-6	.	TRBD1	TGCGCCAGCAGCCGTCTCCGGGACAGGGCCTCCTATAATTCACCCCTCCACTTT	CASSRLRDRASYNSPLHF
TRBV11-2	TRBJ2-7	.	TRBD2	TGTGCCAGCAGCCTTACAGCTAGCGGGAGGGTTTACGAGCAGTACTTC	CASSLTASGRVYEQYF
TRBV19	TRBJ2-2	.	.	TGTGCCAGTGCCAGGGTGGGCCTAGACACCGGGGAGCTGTTTTTT	CASARVGLDTGELFF
TRBV18	TRBJ2-7	.	TRBD1	TGTGCCAGCTCACCTAGCCCGTACAGGGGCTACGAGCAGTACTTC	CASSPSPYRGYEQYF
TRBV7-2	TRBJ2-5	.	TRBD2	TGTGCCAGCAGCTTAGCGGGAGGGCCCGGTGAGACCCAGTACTTC	CASSLAGGPGETQYF
TRBV12-3/TRBV12-4	TRBJ1-2	.	.	TGTGCCAGCAGTTTAGGGCAGTATGGCTACACCTTC	CASSLGQYGYTF
TRBV5-1	TRBJ1-2	once	TRBD1	TGCGCCAGCAGCTTGGCCCTCGGACAGGCACTTGGCTACACCTTC	CASSLALGQALGYTF
TRBV29-1	TRBJ2-1	.	.	TGCAGCGTTCCCGACGACGGGAGCTCCTACAATGAGCAGTTCTTC	CSVPDDGSSYNEQFF
TRBV7-2	TRBJ2-7	.	TRBD1	TGTGCCAGCAGCCCGTGGGCCGACAGGGGATCCCACTACGAGCAGTACTTC	CASSPWADRGSHYEQYF
TRBV10-3	TRBJ2-7	.	.	TGTGCCATCAGTGGTATTTCAGGGATCGGCTCCTACGAGCAGTACTTC	CAISGISGIGSYEQYF
TRBV18	TRBJ2-1	.	.	TGTGCCAGCTCCCTAGGGGTGAGCTCCTACAATGAGCAGTTCTTC	CASSLGVSSYNEQFF
TRBV19	TRBJ2-7	.	.	TGTGCCACCGCCGATCTAGCGTCCCACTACGAGCAGTACTTC	CATADLASHYEQYF
TRBV7-3	TRBJ2-1	.	TRBD1	TGTGCCAGCAGCCCTACAGGGGACCGGTACAATGAGCAGTTCTTC	CASSPTGDRYNEQFF
TRBV5-4	TRBJ2-7	few	TRBD2	TGTGCCAGCAGCTTGGCCGGGACTAGCGGGTACGAGCAGTACTTC	CASSLAGTSGYEQYF
TRBV5-4	TRBJ2-3	.	TRBD2	TGTGCCAGCAGCGGGGGGACTAGCGGGTCAGATACGCAGTATTTT	CASSGGTSGSDTQYF
TRBV6-1	TRBJ2-7	.	.	TGTGCCAGCAGTGATGGAGGTTCGGGAGTCTCCGAGCAGTACTTC	CASSDGGSGVSEQYF
TRBV4-3	TRBJ2-3	.	.	TGCGCCAGCAGCCAGGGAGACTGGTACTCTAGCACAGATACGCAGTATTTT	CASSQGDWYSSTDTQYF
TRBV4-3	TRBJ1-4	.	.	TGCGCCAGCAGCCAAGATCCCTCCCCGTGGGCCTTTAATGAAAAACTGTTTTTT	CASSQDPSPWAFNEKLFF
TRBV3-1/TRBV3-2	TRBJ2-5	.	.	TGTGCCAGCAGCCAAGTCCGGGGAATCCAAGAGACCCAGTACTTC	CASSQVRGIQETQYF
TRBV2	TRBJ2-7	.	TRBD2	TGTGCCAGCTCTCCTAGCGGCCTCCCCGCGGAGCAGTACTTC	CASSPSGLPAEQYF
TRBV24-1	TRBJ2-2	.	TRBD2	TGTGCCACCAGTGCCGGAACTAGCGGGAGGGCCAGGTCCGGGGAGCTGTTTTTT	CATSAGTSGRARSGELFF
TRBV7-6	TRBJ2-5	once	TRBD2	TGTGCCAGCAGCCGCGGGAGGCAGGAGACCCAGTACTTC	CASSRGRQETQYF
TRBV30	TRBJ1-2	.	TRBD1	TGTGCCTGGAGCGAGGGGACAGGGCTTCCCTATGGCTACACCTTC	CAWSEGTGLPYGYTF
TRBV5-6	TRBJ1-1	.	.	TGTGCCAGCAGCTTGAGACGGGGAGGGAACACTGAAGCTTTCTTT	CASSLRRGGNTEAFF
TRBV5-6	TRBJ1-3	few	.	TGTGCCAGCAGCTTGTATACTGGAAACACCATATATTTT	CASSLYTGNTIYF
TRBV5-1	TRBJ2-7	few	TRBD2	TGCGCCAGCAGCCCGGGGGGGCTAGTCGGCTCCTACGAGCAGTACTTC	CASSPGGLVGSYEQYF
TRBV15	TRBJ1-5	.	.	TGTGCCACCAGCAGTAATAACTTGAATCAGCCCCAGCATTTT	CATSSNNLNQPQHF
TRBV4-2	TRBJ2-1	.	.	TGTGCCAGCAGCCAAGCTCTCCCCTCCTACAATGAGCAGTTCTTC	CASSQALPSYNEQFF
TRBV2	TRBJ2-5	.	TRBD2	TGTGCCAGCAGCGCCGCCCGGACTAGCGGGAGGGGCGAGACCCAGTACTTC	CASSAARTSGRGETQYF
TRBV5-1	TRBJ1-5	.	.	TGCGCCAGCAGCTCAAGCGGGGGTGCTCAGCCCCAGCATTTT	CASSSSGGAQPQHF
TRBV4-1	TRBJ1-2	.	.	TGCGCCAGCAGCCCTACCTACCTGGAGCCGGGTGGCTACACCTTC	CASSPTYLEPGGYTF
TRBV6-2/TRBV6-3	TRBJ1-1	.	.	TGTGCCAGCAGTTACTCTCGAGGGAATGAAGCTTTCTTT	CASSYSRGNEAFF
TRBV5-6	TRBJ2-7	.	.	TGTGCCAGCACTGAATCGGGAAAGGACTACGAGCAGTACTTC	CASTESGKDYEQYF
TRBV14	TRBJ2-7	few	TRBD2	TGTGCCAGCAGCCAAGAGCGAAGGACTAGGGGTTCATACGAGCAGTACTTC	CASSQERRTRGSYEQYF
TRBV5-1	TRBJ1-2	.	.	TGCGCCAGCAGCTCCGGCGGCGAGTATGGCTACACCTTC	CASSSGGEYGYTF
TRBV9	TRBJ1-4	.	TRBD1	TGTGCCAGCAGTCAACGACAGGGGAACAATGAAAAACTGTTTTTT	CASSQRQGNNEKLFF
TRBV5-1	TRBJ2-3	.	.	TGCGCCAGCAGCTCAAGACAGAGCACAGATACGCAGTATTTT	CASSSRQSTDTQYF
TRBV10-3	TRBJ1-2	.	.	TGTGCCATCAGTGAGCCCTCCGGGGGGGACTATGGCTACACCTTC	CAISEPSGGDYGYTF
TRBV10-3	TRBJ1-6	once	.	TGTGCCATCAGTTCGGGGGACCTCAATTCACCCCTCCACTTT	CAISSGDLNSPLHF
TRBV5-1	TRBJ1-2	.	.	TGCGCCAGCAGCAAGTCCGGGGAAAACTATGGCTACACCTTC	CASSKSGENYGYTF
TRBV25-1	TRBJ2-1	.	.	TGTGCCAGCAGTGGTCCTAGGACAGACAATGAGCAGTTCTTC	CASSGPRTDNEQFF
TRBV7-2	TRBJ2-7	.	.	TGTGCCAGCAGAAACCAGGACAGCTTCTCCTCCTACGAGCAGTACTTC	CASRNQDSFSSYEQYF
TRBV23-1	TRBJ2-7	.	.	TGCGCCAGCAGTCAATACAGTCAGGGTGGTTACGAGCAGTACTTC	CASSQYSQGGYEQYF
TRBV30	TRBJ1-5	once	.	TGTGCCTGGAGTGTAGCCAGGGAACAGCCCCAGCATTTT	CAWSVAREQPQHF
TRBV11-3	TRBJ1-2	.	.	TGTGCCAGCAGCTCCGGGAAGGACGGCTACACCTTC	CASSSGKDGYTF
TRBV6-5	TRBJ1-6	.	TRBD1	TGTGCCAGCAGTTACTCGACAGGGCTTAATTCACCCCTCCACTTT	CASSYSTGLNSPLHF
TRBV7-9	TRBJ1-1	once	TRBD1	TGTGCCAGCAGCTTACCGGGACAGGGGATCGTAGGGAACACTGAAGCTTTCTTT	CASSLPGQGIVGNTEAFF
TRBV24-1	TRBJ1-5	few	.	TGTGCCACCAGTGAAAGGCGGGATCAGCCCCAGCATTTT	CATSERRDQPQHF
TRBV30	TRBJ2-7	.	TRBD1	TGTGCCTGGAGACCTCCGGAAGACAGGGGGGCGAACACGGGTCCCTACGAGCAGTACTTC	CAWRPPEDRGANTGPYEQYF
TRBV18	TRBJ2-1	.	.	TGTGCCACCTCAAAGTTAGGACAGAGCTCCTACAATGAGCAGTTCTTC	CATSKLGQSSYNEQFF
TRBV6-5	TRBJ2-7	.	TRBD1	TGTGCCAGCAGTCCGGCCGGGACAGGACGGTACGAGCAGTACTTC	CASSPAGTGRYEQYF